The sequence of this T cell receptor beta chain was determined in a study of blood T cell repertoires in COVID-19. Study overall: From the United States, Italy and Spain came samples of acute and convalescent COVID-19. The cDNA or gDNA used as material had been derived from T cells, B-cell-depleted T cells, or PBMCs.

On this clone itself: An end of the junction does not agree with germline; a read error may underlie this. Other DNA sequences in this sample translate to the same CDR3.

Per the study methods: Amplifying reference gene primers gave estimates of nucleated cell counts. Here immunoSEQ multiplex PCR was the method, and the copy in TCRdb shows in-frame clones only, minus some. The DNA gave D and trimming, while V, J and clone size come from that table. This table holds 250,000 or so clones, approximately 82% found once. This clonotype was obtained from a woman aged 18-35 years with acute or convalescent COVID-19. Sequenced material: peripheral blood.

The CDR3 region is CATSDSGTANEKLFF. The CDR3, as DNA: TGTGCCACCAGTGACTCCGGGACAGCTAACGAAAAACTGTTTTTT. The chain combines TRBV24-1 with TRBJ1-4, with 7 bases lining up with TRBD1. CDR1 and CDR2 from the germline V gene are KGHDR and SFDVKD. This CDR3 has 15 residues.